This T cell receptor (beta chain) was identified in a study of T cells in Graves' hyperthyroidism and ophthalmopathy. Study-wide context: Peripheral blood draws took place at initial diagnosis, ahead of any treatment.

Study-wide results and caveats: Also found in blood were most expanded thyroid clonotypes above 0.001.

This clonotype was detected many times. The antigen is unknown. Regions amplified from RNA transcripts were the TCR beta CDR3 regions. HTBI primers were used for first-round RT-PCR of the TCR CDR3. TCRdb ran MiXCR on the multiplex PCR reads and lists one entry per CDR3 protein. Of hundreds of thousands of distinct CDR3 sequences in the sample, 19% were seen once. PBMCs were collected from a roughly 9.7 ml volume of fresh peripheral blood. The CDR3 sequence is 14 residues long. The V gene's germline CDR1 is SEHNR and CDR2 FQNEAQ (reference sequence). V lost 0 bases to trimming and J lost 5 bases, with 10 bases between them.

The TCR was taken from a woman in her late teens or twenties with Graves' hyperthyroidism. This chain joins TRBV7-9 and TRBJ1-1; weak D call: TRBD1 (5 bases). The sample comprised blood. The CDR3 sequence: CASSLAGGRTEAFF. DNA for the CDR3: TGTGCCAGCAGCTTAGCGGGGGGACGGACTGAAGCTTTCTTT.